The 18 T cell receptor beta chains in this list originate from one sample, sequenced in a study of blood T cells in healthy people across ages. A sample-barcoded 5' primer and a J-beta primer mix were used in a second PCR of about 7 to 12 cycles. TCRdb passed the 5' RACE reads through MiXCR, listing each CDR3 protein once. Found here are 650,000 to 800,000 distinct CDR3 sequences, 44% of them singletons; the top ten hold around 21%. Sequenced input: blood. The receptors originated from a man aged 55 to 70 in good health.

This clonotype was observed a few times. The J gene is TRBJ1-5, the V gene TRBV20-1; 9 positions match TRBD1. Germline-derived CDR1 and CDR2 are DFQATT and SNEGSKA (reference sequence). The length of the CDR3 is 12 residues. Trimming took 6 bases from V and 6 from J; bases not matched to a gene: 3. CDR3 sequence: CSAEDRGQPQHF. CDR3 nucleotide sequence: TGCAGTGCAGAGGACAGGGGTCAGCCCCAGCATTTT.

In this sample, this clonotype turned up a few times. The chain joins TRBV30 to TRBJ2-7, with D tentatively TRBD1 (6 bases). The CDR3 extends over 15 amino acids. Germline values: CDR1 GTSNPN, CDR2 SVGIG (reference sequence). Trimming pared 4 bases from V and 0 bases from J, leaving 16 bases between. CDR3 loop: CAWTREGGSSYEQYF. In DNA, the CDR3 is TGTGCCTGGACTAGAGAAGGGGGAAGCTCCTACGAGCAGTACTTC.

In its sample, this clonotype was seen a few times. This chain connects TRBV6-5 to TRBJ2-5; TRBD1 matches 7 bases. The V gene's germline CDR1 is MNHEY and CDR2 SVGAGI. V shed 5 bases and J 4 bases; nucleotides not matched to a gene: 4. The CDR3 is 13 amino acids. CDR3 residues: CASSRQGLETQYF. CDR3 DNA: TGTGCCAGCAGTAGACAGGGTTTAGAGACCCAGTACTTC.

This clonotype was picked up one time. The V and J genes are TRBV15 and TRBJ2-1; 11 bases are a match to TRBD2. This CDR3 has 15 residues. In germline, CDR1 is LNHNV, CDR2 YYDKDF (reference sequence). J gave up 3 bases and V 6 bases, and 4 bases lay outside the gene matches. CDR3 region: CATRDSGGGYNEQFF. Here the CDR3 DNA reads TGTGCCACCAGGGATAGCGGGGGGGGCTACAATGAGCAGTTCTTC.

About this clonotype itself: A much larger clone sits a single nucleotide away, making a read error possible. V gene TRBV4-3 combines with J gene TRBJ1-4; D is ambiguous. The CDR3 extends over 15 amino acids. V lost 4 bases and J 0 bases, leaving 9 bases between the germline ends. Looked up from germline, CDR1 is LGHNA and CDR2 is YSLEER. CDR3 in DNA: TGCGCCAGCAGCCGAGTGGGGTCAACTAATGAAAAACTGTTTTTT. It translates to CASSRVGSTNEKLFF.

The chain has TRBV7-9 and TRBJ2-7, with a weak D call TRBD1 (8 bases). The J call may be mistaken, given a closer DNA end match to TRBJ2-5. The germline gives CDR1 SEHNR, CDR2 FQNEAQ (reference sequence). This CDR3 is built from 16 residues. The DNA for the CDR3 is TGTGCCAGCAGCTTGGCTGGACAGGGAGGGGACTCGACCCAGTACTTC. This translates into CASSLAGQGGDSTQYF.

V gene TRBV29-1 combines with J gene TRBJ1-4, with D perhaps TRBD1 (6 bases). The CDR3 runs 12 residues. Deletions cut 4 bases from V and 8 bases from J, with 11 bases between. Germline loops: CDR1 SQVTM, CDR2 ANQGSEA. CDR3 loop: CSVVGAEEKLFF. The CDR3 nucleotides are TGCAGCGTTGTGGGGGCAGAAGAAAAACTGTTTTTT.

The chain couples TRBV18 to TRBJ2-7; no definite D call. Germline V CDR1 and CDR2: KGHSH, LQKENI. This CDR3 is 14 amino acids long. Trimming removed 2 bases at V and 3 bases at J, with 11 bases between. The DNA for the CDR3 is TGTGCCAGCTCACCAAGACCGACGTACTACGAGCAGTACTTC. It translates to CASSPRPTYYEQYF.

This clonotype occurred a few times. The chain recombines TRBV12-3 or TRBV12-4 with TRBJ2-3; 11 bases are a match to TRBD1. The CDR3 runs 16 residues. The ends lost 5 bases at V and 4 bases at J; junction bases unmatched: 8. CDR3 residues: CASSTSGTGGADTQYF. CDR3 sequence (DNA): TGTGCCAGCAGTACGTCCGGGACAGGGGGTGCAGATACGCAGTATTTT.

This sequence joins TRBV5-1 and TRBJ1-1; TRBD1 agrees at 8 bases. This CDR3 is built from 14 residues. The germline CDR1 and CDR2 sequences are SGHRS and YFSETQ. With V trimmed by 3 bases and J by 2 bases, 3 bases remained unmatched. The CDR3 bases are TGCGCCAGCAGCTCACAGGGGGATAACACTGAAGCTTTCTTT. Residues: CASSSQGDNTEAFF.

This clonotype was detected a few times. A read error may account for a junction end that differs from germline. Written as DNA, the CDR3 is TGTGCTAGCAGCTTAGGGCGGGGCGAGGAGCAGTTCTTC. Its translation is CASSLGRGEEQFF. The rearrangement uses TRBV7-7 and TRBJ2-1; D is perhaps TRBD2 (6 bases). The length of the CDR3 is 13 residues. Germline lookup yields CDR1 SSHAT and CDR2 FNYEAQ (reference sequence). Drawing the rest from reference TRBV7-7 and TRBJ2-1, the complete variable domain is GAGVSQSPRYKVTKRGQDVTLRCDPISSHATLYWYQQALGQGPEFLTYFNYEAQPDKSGLPSDRFSAERPEGSISTLTIQRTEQRDSAMYRCASSLGRGEEQFFGPGTRLTVL.

This clonotype was observed a handful of times. The chain uses TRBV28 and TRBJ2-5, with D possibly TRBD2 on 5 matching bases. The CDR3 spans 13 residues. The V and J ends lost 8 bases and 4 bases respectively, with 14 bases between them. Germline V CDR1 and CDR2: MDHEN, SYDVKM. The CDR3 region is CASATRNGETQYF. As DNA, the CDR3 is TGTGCCAGCGCAACTAGGAACGGAGAGACCCAGTACTTC.

The V and J genes are TRBV2 and TRBJ2-3, with D perhaps TRBD2 (5 bases). Per germline, CDR1 SNHLY and CDR2 FYNNEI. The CDR3 runs to 16 residues. Trimming removed 8 bases at V and 0 bases at J, with 18 bases between. CDR3 in amino acids: CASPDFQRSSTDTQYF. CDR3 nucleotides: TGTGCCAGCCCGGACTTCCAACGCAGTAGCACAGATACGCAGTATTTT.

The chain links TRBV7-2 to TRBJ2-5, with 7 positions matching TRBD2. The germline V gene has CDR1 SGHTA and CDR2 FQGNSA. V trimming: 4 bases; J trimming: 1 base; junction bases outside the gene matches: 9. This CDR3 is built from 16 residues. The CDR3: CASSSPRASGQETQYF. CDR3 bases: TGTGCCAGCAGCTCCCCTCGGGCTAGCGGCCAAGAGACCCAGTACTTC.

In its sample, this clonotype was seen a few times. The chain carries TRBV20-1 and TRBJ1-2; D not resolved. This CDR3 has 12 amino acids. Germline CDR1 and CDR2: DFQATT and SNEGSKA (reference sequence). V was shortened by 6 bases and J by 1 base, with 9 bases between the two germline ends. CDR3 coding DNA: TGCAGTGCCCCCGACAATAACTATGGCTACACCTTC. Translation gives CSAPDNNYGYTF.

The chain links TRBV7-8 to TRBJ2-7; 8 positions match TRBD1. In germline, CDR1 is SGHVS, CDR2 FQNEAQ. There are 14 residues in the CDR3. V lost 5 bases, J lost 6 bases, and 9 bases stayed unmatched. CDR3 in amino acids: CASSRRGQGCEQYF. In nucleotides, the CDR3 is TGTGCCAGCAGCCGACGAGGACAGGGTTGCGAGCAGTACTTC.

This clonotype was recorded only once. The germline gene is not matched at one end of the junction; a read error may be the cause. The rearrangement links TRBV5-1 to TRBJ2-5; weak D call: TRBD2 (7 bases). Germline CDR1 reads SGHRS; CDR2 reads YFSETQ. CDR3 size: 15 residues. The CDR3 DNA reads TGCACCAGCAGCTTGGGCGGGGGCCTGACCTACGAGCGGTACTTC. Its translation is CTSSLGGGLTYERYF.

This clonotype appeared a single time. The J gene is TRBJ2-6, the V gene TRBV12-3 or TRBV12-4; 8 bases fit TRBD1. The CDR3 is 19 amino acids. The ends lost 2 bases at V and 1 base at J; junction bases unmatched: 10. The CDR3 DNA reads as TGTGCCAGCAGTTTACCTTTAGGACAGGGATTTTCTGGGGCCAACGTCCTGACTTTC. This gives the protein CASSLPLGQGFSGANVLTF.